Following are 7 T cell receptor beta chains from one sample sequenced in a study of T cells in localized non-small cell lung cancer. Generated by immunoSEQ multiplex PCR, the TCRdb table keeps only in-frame clones and is missing some. Altogether approximately 57,000 clones are present, around 86% being singletons, with the ten largest covering 5.2%. This specimen consisted of peripheral blood, obtained before any cancer treatment. These receptors were taken from a woman aged 40-69 years with stage I lung adenocarcinoma.

V and J are TRBV7-2 and TRBJ2-2; 12 bases are a match to TRBD2. CDR1 and CDR2 (germline): SGHTA, FQGNSA. The CDR3 is 16 residues long. J lost 4 bases, V lost 0 bases, and 0 bases had no gene match. The CDR3 loop reads CASSLATSGGTGELFF. The DNA for the CDR3 is TGTGCCAGCAGCTTAGCGACTAGCGGGGGCACCGGGGAGCTGTTTTTT.

Only one count was recorded for this clone. V usage is TRBV15 and J usage is TRBJ2-6, with a weak D call TRBD1 (5 bases). Germline lookup yields CDR1 LNHNV and CDR2 YYDKDF (reference sequence). The length of the CDR3 is 15 residues. Trimming pared 1 base from V and 4 bases from J, leaving 8 bases between. This chain's CDR3 is CATSRGGYGANVLTF. For the CDR3, the DNA is TGTGCCACCAGCAGAGGGGGCTACGGGGCCAACGTCCTGACTTTC. The complete variable domain, with remaining parts taken from reference TRBV15 and TRBJ2-6, reads DAMVIQNPRYQVTQFGKPVTLSCSQTLNHNVMYWYQQKSSQAPKLLFHYYDKDFNNEADTPDNFQSRRPNTSFCFLDIRSPGLGDTAMYLCATSRGGYGANVLTFGAGSRLTVL.

The chain employs TRBV9 and TRBJ1-6; D gene unclear. CDR3 size: 13 residues. The germline gives CDR1 SGDLS, CDR2 YYNGEE. V lost 4 bases to trimming and J lost 8 bases, with 10 bases between them. The CDR3 DNA reads as TGTGCCAGCAGCTCAAGTGGGGATTCACCCCTCCACTTT. It is translated as CASSSSGDSPLHF.

The chain has TRBV20-1 and TRBJ2-7; no reliable D call. V was shortened by 3 bases and J by 7 bases, with 7 bases between the two germline ends. Germline V lookup: CDR1 DFQATT, CDR2 SNEGSKA (reference sequence). The CDR3 loop spans 10 amino acids. The CDR3 loop reads CSASLEEQYF. The CDR3 region has the DNA TGCAGTGCTAGTTTAGAGGAGCAGTACTTC.

The gene calls are TRBV5-1 and TRBJ1-1, with 9 bases fitting TRBD1. V was pared by 7 bases and J by 1 base, with 11 bases of the junction left unmatched. The CDR3 runs to 16 residues. Germline V gene lookup returns CDR1 SGHRS and CDR2 YFSETQ. The CDR3: CASRERGQGTNTEAFF. CDR3 coding DNA: TGCGCCAGCCGGGAACGGGGACAGGGAACGAACACTGAAGCTTTCTTT.

The rearrangement joins TRBV18 to TRBJ1-6, with TRBD1 as a possible D gene (5 bases). V lost 3 bases, J lost 7 bases, and 22 bases lay in between. Germline assignment: CDR1 KGHSH and CDR2 LQKENI. The CDR3 loop spans 18 amino acids. CDR3 amino acids: CASSPSSPGAGWNSPLHF. The CDR3 nucleotides are TGTGCCAGCTCACCTAGCTCCCCCGGGGCAGGGTGGAATTCACCCCTCCACTTT.

This rearrangement joins TRBV10-1 to TRBJ2-7; TRBD1 is a possible D gene (6 bases). This CDR3 comprises 13 residues. Germline lookup yields CDR1 WNHNN and CDR2 SYGVQD (reference sequence). Trimming took off 8 bases at V and 5 bases at J, with 16 bases between the two ends. CDR3 sequence (DNA): TGCGCCAGCCCCCAGGGGATCGGCCACGAGCAGTACTTC. Translated, it gives CASPQGIGHEQYF.